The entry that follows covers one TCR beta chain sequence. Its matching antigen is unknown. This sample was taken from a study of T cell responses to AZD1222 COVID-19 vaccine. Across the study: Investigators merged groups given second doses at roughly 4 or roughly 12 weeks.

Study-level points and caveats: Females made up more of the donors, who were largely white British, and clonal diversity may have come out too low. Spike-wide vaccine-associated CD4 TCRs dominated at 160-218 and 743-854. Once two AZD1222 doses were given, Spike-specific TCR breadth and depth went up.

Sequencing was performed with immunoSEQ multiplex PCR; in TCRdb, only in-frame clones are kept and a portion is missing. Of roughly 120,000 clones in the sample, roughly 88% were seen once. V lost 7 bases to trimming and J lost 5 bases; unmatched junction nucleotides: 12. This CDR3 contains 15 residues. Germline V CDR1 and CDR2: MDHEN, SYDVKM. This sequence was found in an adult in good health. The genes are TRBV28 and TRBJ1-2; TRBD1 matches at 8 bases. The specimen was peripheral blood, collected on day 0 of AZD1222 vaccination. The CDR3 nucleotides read TGTGCCAGCACCCTTCTAGCCGGGACAGGTTATGGCTACACCTTC. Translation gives CASTLLAGTGYGYTF.